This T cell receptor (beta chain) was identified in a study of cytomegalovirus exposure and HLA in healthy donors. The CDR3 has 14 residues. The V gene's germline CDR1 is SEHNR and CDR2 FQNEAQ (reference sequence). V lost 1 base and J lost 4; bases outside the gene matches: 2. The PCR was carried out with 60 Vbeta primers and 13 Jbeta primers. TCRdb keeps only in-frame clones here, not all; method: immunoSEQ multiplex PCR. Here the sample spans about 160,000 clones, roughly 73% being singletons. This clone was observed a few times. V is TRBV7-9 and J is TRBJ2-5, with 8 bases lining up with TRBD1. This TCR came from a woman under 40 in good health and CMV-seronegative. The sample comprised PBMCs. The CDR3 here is CASSLGGQGETQYF. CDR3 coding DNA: TGTGCCAGCAGCTTAGGAGGACAGGGAGAGACCCAGTACTTC. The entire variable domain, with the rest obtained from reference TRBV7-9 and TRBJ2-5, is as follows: DTGVSQNPRHKITKRGQNVTFRCDPISEHNRLYWYRQTLGQGPEFLTYFQNEAQLEKSRLLSDRFSAERPKGSFSTLEIQRTEQGDSAMYLCASSLGGQGETQYFGPGTRLLVL.